These T cell receptor beta chains were read from a single sample in a study of blood T cell repertoires in COVID-19. Assay used: immunoSEQ multiplex PCR; TCRdb lists only in-frame clones, some missing. The sample carries 150,000 to 200,000 clones, about 90% recorded once. The sample consisted of PBMCs or T cells enriched from blood (not recorded which). The receptors originated from a human donor with acute COVID-19. The donor label of this sample is uncertain. Each CDR3 is given with its conserved first and last residue. Fields, in order: D gene, V gene, CDR3 protein. D genes are given only for firm matches.

TRBD1 | TRBV10-3 | CAIGGLAGTGGMNEQFF
NA | TRBV7-3 | CASSYQGGETQYF
TRBD1 | TRBV5-4 | CASSPADRNEAFF
TRBD2 | TRBV5-5 | CASSAGLADYNEQFF
TRBD2 | TRBV4-2 | CASSQVRGGLTGELFF
NA | TRBV6-2/TRBV6-3 | CASSRGLRETQYF
TRBD2 | TRBV24-1 | CATSDRTSGEQYF
TRBD2 | TRBV5-6 | CASSLALAGAETQYF
NA | TRBV11-3 | CASSLSTGYGYTF
NA | TRBV6-2/TRBV6-3 | CASSYSMVLDRQRTDTQYF
TRBD2 | TRBV4-2 | CASRGSGDYNEQFF